Included here is one T cell receptor (beta chain) sequence, with context. Some clones are missing from TCRdb's copy, which holds only in-frame ones; the method was immunoSEQ multiplex PCR. This sample has about 460,000 clones, with around 89% found just once. The record originates from a study of Ad26.COV2.S vaccination and SARS-CoV-2 variants. Trimming shortened V by 3 bases and J by 3 bases, and 8 bases separated the two germline ends. The germline gives CDR1 LNHDA, CDR2 SQIVND (reference sequence). This CDR3 is built from 13 residues. Sample treatment: around 19 received Ad26.COV2.S at low or high dose, single or two shots; about 5 received placebo; per-sample allocation not given. Samples analyzed were those drawn on day 63 after the first vaccine or placebo injection.

Sequences were derived from peripheral blood, sampled in a trial of Ad26.COV2.S vaccine versus placebo. This TCR was sampled from a person aged 18-60 years who received the Ad26.COV2.S COVID-19 vaccine or a placebo. This rearrangement joins TRBV19 to TRBJ2-5, with D perhaps matching TRBD2 (6 bases). The chain's CDR3 is CASSIWREETQYF. The CDR3 DNA reads as TGTGCCAGTAGTATCTGGAGGGAAGAGACCCAGTACTTC.